This TCR beta chain was recovered during a study of shared clonotypes between healthy human individuals. Repertoires were generated with immunoSEQ multiplex PCR, while TCRdb's copy carries only in-frame clones and drops some. The top ten hold 12% of the sample, which has roughly 490,000 clones, roughly 85% seen once. The sequenced sample consisted of PBMCs. The receptor's source is a woman aged 40 to 50 in good health. Some clones in this sample may be carry-over from other donors' samples.

CDR3 sequence: CASSRGLLNEKLFF. CDR3 DNA: TGTGCCAGCAGTCGGGGACTGCTTAATGAAAAACTGTTTTTT. The gene calls are TRBV6-5 and TRBJ1-4, with a possible D match to TRBD1 (5 bases). CDR3 size: 14 residues. Germline V gene data show CDR1 as MNHEY and CDR2 as SVGAGI. V was cut by 5 bases and J by 4 bases, with 11 bases left in between.